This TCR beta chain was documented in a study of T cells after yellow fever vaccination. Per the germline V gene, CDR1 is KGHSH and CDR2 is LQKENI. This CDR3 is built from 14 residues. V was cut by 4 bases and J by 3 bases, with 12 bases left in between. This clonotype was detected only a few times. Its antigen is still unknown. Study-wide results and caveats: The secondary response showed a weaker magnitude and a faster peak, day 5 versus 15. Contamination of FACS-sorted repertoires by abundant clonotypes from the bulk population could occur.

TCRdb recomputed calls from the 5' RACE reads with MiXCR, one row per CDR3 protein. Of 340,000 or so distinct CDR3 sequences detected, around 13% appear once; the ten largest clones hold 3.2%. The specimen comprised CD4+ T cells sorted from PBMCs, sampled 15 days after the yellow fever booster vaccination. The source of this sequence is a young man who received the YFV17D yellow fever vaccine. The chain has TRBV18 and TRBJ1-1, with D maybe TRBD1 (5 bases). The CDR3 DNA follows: TGTGCCAGCTCACAGGGGCCACGGGACACTGAAGCTTTCTTT. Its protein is CASSQGPRDTEAFF. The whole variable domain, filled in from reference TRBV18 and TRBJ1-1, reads NAGVMQNPRHLVRRRGQEARLRCSPMKGHSHVYWYRQLPEEGLKFMVYLQKENIIDESGMPKERFSAEFPKEGPSILRIQQVVRGDSAAYFCASSQGPRDTEAFFGQGTRLTVV.